The rows below give T cell receptor beta chains drawn from one sample of a study of shared clonotypes between healthy human individuals. The assay was immunoSEQ multiplex PCR, and TCRdb's table has in-frame clones only and misses some. The sample includes some 2.1 million clones, about 95% seen only once; the top ten take approximately 1.2%. Sequenced: naive CD8+ T cells sorted from blood. The receptors originated from a man aged 18-30 years in good health. The CDR3 runs from the conserved cysteine through the conserved F or W. The D gene is left open where the match is weak. For some rows the clone size is stated as once, few or many, or as a class when expanded; others skip it.

cdr3_nt: TGTGCCAGCAGCCCGACAGGGGAGTGGTATGGCTACACCTTC
cdr3_aa: CASSPTGEWYGYTF
clone_size: once
d_call: TRBD1
j_call: TRBJ1-2
v_call: TRBV6-5

cdr3_nt: TGTGCCAGCAGCACTTGGGGAGAGACCCAGTACTTC
cdr3_aa: CASSTWGETQYF
clone_size: once
d_call: .
j_call: TRBJ2-5
v_call: TRBV5-4

cdr3_nt: TGTGCCAGCAGTGAGGGACACTTGACTAACTATGGCTACACCTTC
cdr3_aa: CASSEGHLTNYGYTF
clone_size: .
d_call: .
j_call: TRBJ1-2
v_call: TRBV2

cdr3_nt: TGTGCCAGCAGCAAAGAGGGAGGGTGGGATTCACCCCTCCACTTT
cdr3_aa: CASSKEGGWDSPLHF
clone_size: .
d_call: .
j_call: TRBJ1-6
v_call: TRBV21-1

cdr3_nt: TGTGCCAGCAGTTTGAGGCAGGTCAATGTCTCACCCCTCCACTTT
cdr3_aa: CASSLRQVNVSPLHF
clone_size: .
d_call: .
j_call: TRBJ1-6
v_call: TRBV28

cdr3_nt: TGTGCCAGCAGCCCTATCGACAACACAGATACGCAGTATTTT
cdr3_aa: CASSPIDNTDTQYF
clone_size: .
d_call: .
j_call: TRBJ2-3
v_call: TRBV7-9

cdr3_nt: TGTGCCAGCAGCAAAGGGGATGGTGGCTACACCTTC
cdr3_aa: CASSKGDGGYTF
clone_size: once
d_call: .
j_call: TRBJ1-2
v_call: TRBV21-1

cdr3_nt: TGTGCCAGCAGTTACTCACTAGCGGAGACCTACGAGCAGTACTTC
cdr3_aa: CASSYSLAETYEQYF
clone_size: .
d_call: TRBD2
j_call: TRBJ2-7
v_call: TRBV6-5

cdr3_nt: TGTGCCAGCAGCGTAGATGGGTTAAGCTACGAGCAGTACTTC
cdr3_aa: CASSVDGLSYEQYF
clone_size: .
d_call: .
j_call: TRBJ2-7
v_call: TRBV9

cdr3_nt: TGTGCCAGCAGCCTCGGGACTAGCGGATATTACGAGCAGTACTTC
cdr3_aa: CASSLGTSGYYEQYF
clone_size: .
d_call: TRBD2
j_call: TRBJ2-7
v_call: TRBV7-2

cdr3_nt: TGTGCCAGCAGCTCAGACAGGGGTGCTGGAAACACCATATATTTT
cdr3_aa: CASSSDRGAGNTIYF
clone_size: .
d_call: TRBD1
j_call: TRBJ1-3
v_call: TRBV28

cdr3_nt: TGTGCCAGCAGCTTGAACCCGGGACTAGCGGAGACCCAGTACTTC
cdr3_aa: CASSLNPGLAETQYF
clone_size: .
d_call: TRBD2
j_call: TRBJ2-5
v_call: TRBV7-3

cdr3_nt: TGTGCCAGCAGCAGAAGCGGGGGGAGCACAGATACGCAGTATTTT
cdr3_aa: CASSRSGGSTDTQYF
clone_size: .
d_call: TRBD2
j_call: TRBJ2-3
v_call: TRBV2

cdr3_nt: TGTGCCAGCAGCGTGGATACTAGTCCCTACGAGCAGTACTTC
cdr3_aa: CASSVDTSPYEQYF
clone_size: .
d_call: .
j_call: TRBJ2-7
v_call: TRBV9

cdr3_nt: TGTGCCAGCAGAAAGGGGGCTGGGGAGACCCAGTACTTC
cdr3_aa: CASRKGAGETQYF
clone_size: .
d_call: TRBD1
j_call: TRBJ2-5
v_call: TRBV2

cdr3_nt: TGTGCCTGGACTTCTGGCGGGGCCGGGGAGCTGTTTTTT
cdr3_aa: CAWTSGGAGELFF
clone_size: .
d_call: .
j_call: TRBJ2-2
v_call: TRBV30

cdr3_nt: TGTGCCAGCAGCTCAGGGGGCGCGGGTTCACCCCTCCACTTT
cdr3_aa: CASSSGGAGSPLHF
clone_size: few
d_call: TRBD1
j_call: TRBJ1-6
v_call: TRBV7-9

cdr3_nt: TGTGCCATCAGTGCGACGAACGAGCAGTACTTC
cdr3_aa: CAISATNEQYF
clone_size: .
d_call: .
j_call: TRBJ2-7
v_call: TRBV10-3

cdr3_nt: TGTGCCAGCAGCGCAGCGGGGGCAATGAATACGCAGTATTTT
cdr3_aa: CASSAAGAMNTQYF
clone_size: .
d_call: TRBD2
j_call: TRBJ2-3
v_call: TRBV9

cdr3_nt: TGTGCCAGCAGCCAAGATGGGACAGGGGGGAACGAGCAGTACTTC
cdr3_aa: CASSQDGTGGNEQYF
clone_size: .
d_call: TRBD1
j_call: TRBJ2-7
v_call: TRBV14

cdr3_nt: TGTGCCAGCAGTTTGGCCGGAAAAAACATTCAGTACTTC
cdr3_aa: CASSLAGKNIQYF
clone_size: .
d_call: .
j_call: TRBJ2-4
v_call: TRBV27

cdr3_nt: TGTGCCAGCAGCGTAATAGATTATAGCAATCAGCCCCAGCATTTT
cdr3_aa: CASSVIDYSNQPQHF
clone_size: .
d_call: .
j_call: TRBJ1-5
v_call: TRBV9

cdr3_nt: TGCGCCAGCAGCCCCCACTTAGACGGCCCTGCCTATGGCTACACCTTC
cdr3_aa: CASSPHLDGPAYGYTF
clone_size: .
d_call: .
j_call: TRBJ1-2
v_call: TRBV4-1

cdr3_nt: TGTGCCAGCACCACTCTAGCGGGAGGGCCAAATGAGCAGTTCTTC
cdr3_aa: CASTTLAGGPNEQFF
clone_size: .
d_call: TRBD2
j_call: TRBJ2-1
v_call: TRBV6-6

cdr3_nt: TGTGCCAGCAGCTTGCAGACTCCGGGAGGCGACGAGCAGTACTTC
cdr3_aa: CASSLQTPGGDEQYF
clone_size: once
d_call: TRBD2
j_call: TRBJ2-7
v_call: TRBV7-9

cdr3_nt: TGTGCCAGCAGTCCCAGGGGGTACTTACAGGGCCCTCAGCCCCAGCATTTT
cdr3_aa: CASSPRGYLQGPQPQHF
clone_size: .
d_call: TRBD1
j_call: TRBJ1-5
v_call: TRBV28

cdr3_nt: TGTGCCAGCAGTTTATCGAAAGGGACAGGCTACTCCTACGAGCAGTACTTC
cdr3_aa: CASSLSKGTGYSYEQYF
clone_size: .
d_call: TRBD1
j_call: TRBJ2-7
v_call: TRBV27

cdr3_nt: TGCAGCGTTGAAGAGGGACAAAACACTGAAGCTTTCTTT
cdr3_aa: CSVEEGQNTEAFF
clone_size: .
d_call: .
j_call: TRBJ1-1
v_call: TRBV29-1

cdr3_nt: TGTGCCAGCAGCCTAGGACTAGCGTCCCACTACTACGAGCAGTACTTC
cdr3_aa: CASSLGLASHYYEQYF
clone_size: .
d_call: TRBD2
j_call: TRBJ2-7
v_call: TRBV14

cdr3_nt: TGTGCTGTCAGGGGTGGTGGGGAGACCCAGTACTTC
cdr3_aa: CAVRGGGETQYF
clone_size: .
d_call: .
j_call: TRBJ2-5
v_call: TRBV7-7

cdr3_nt: TGTGCCAGCAGCCCACAGGGGCTCGGAAACACCATATATTTT
cdr3_aa: CASSPQGLGNTIYF
clone_size: few
d_call: TRBD1
j_call: TRBJ1-3
v_call: TRBV9

cdr3_nt: TGTGCCAGCAGATTCGGCGGGCTAGCCACTGAAGCTTTCTTT
cdr3_aa: CASRFGGLATEAFF
clone_size: .
d_call: .
j_call: TRBJ1-1
v_call: TRBV25-1

cdr3_nt: TGCGCCAGCAGCCATGCCCGGACGGCTACGAATTCACCCCTCCACTTT
cdr3_aa: CASSHARTATNSPLHF
clone_size: .
d_call: .
j_call: TRBJ1-6
v_call: TRBV4-1

cdr3_nt: TGTGCCAGCAGCGTAGAGGCAGCCACCGGGGAGCTGTTTTTT
cdr3_aa: CASSVEAATGELFF
clone_size: few
d_call: .
j_call: TRBJ2-2
v_call: TRBV9

cdr3_nt: TGTGCCAGCAGCCCCGAAGGAGGTCTGAACACTGAAGCTTTCTTT
cdr3_aa: CASSPEGGLNTEAFF
clone_size: .
d_call: .
j_call: TRBJ1-1
v_call: TRBV4-2

cdr3_nt: TGTGCCAGCCTGGGGGTGACAGGGGGCTTTCACACTGAAGCTTTCTTT
cdr3_aa: CASLGVTGGFHTEAFF
clone_size: once
d_call: TRBD1
j_call: TRBJ1-1
v_call: TRBV19

cdr3_nt: TGTGCCAGTAGCCTTACAGGGGATTGGCAGCCCCAGCATTTT
cdr3_aa: CASSLTGDWQPQHF
clone_size: .
d_call: TRBD1
j_call: TRBJ1-5
v_call: TRBV19

cdr3_nt: TGTGCCAGCAGTTTAACGCAGGGATCCGGGGAGCTGTTTTTT
cdr3_aa: CASSLTQGSGELFF
clone_size: .
d_call: .
j_call: TRBJ2-2
v_call: TRBV6-1

cdr3_nt: TGTGCTAGTGGTTTGGGACAGGGCGACGAAAAACTGTTTTTT
cdr3_aa: CASGLGQGDEKLFF
clone_size: once
d_call: TRBD1
j_call: TRBJ1-4
v_call: TRBV12-5

cdr3_nt: TGCAGCGTTGATGGGCCAGTTGGGGGGAATGGTGAGCAGTTCTTC
cdr3_aa: CSVDGPVGGNGEQFF
clone_size: .
d_call: .
j_call: TRBJ2-1
v_call: TRBV29-1

cdr3_nt: TGTGCCAGCAGCCATTACCGTGTTGATGAGCAGTTCTTC
cdr3_aa: CASSHYRVDEQFF
clone_size: .
d_call: .
j_call: TRBJ2-1
v_call: TRBV7-9

cdr3_nt: TGTGCCAGCACCCCCCCGGGGGGTCGTTCCTACGAGCAGTACTTC
cdr3_aa: CASTPPGGRSYEQYF
clone_size: .
d_call: TRBD2
j_call: TRBJ2-7
v_call: TRBV7-2